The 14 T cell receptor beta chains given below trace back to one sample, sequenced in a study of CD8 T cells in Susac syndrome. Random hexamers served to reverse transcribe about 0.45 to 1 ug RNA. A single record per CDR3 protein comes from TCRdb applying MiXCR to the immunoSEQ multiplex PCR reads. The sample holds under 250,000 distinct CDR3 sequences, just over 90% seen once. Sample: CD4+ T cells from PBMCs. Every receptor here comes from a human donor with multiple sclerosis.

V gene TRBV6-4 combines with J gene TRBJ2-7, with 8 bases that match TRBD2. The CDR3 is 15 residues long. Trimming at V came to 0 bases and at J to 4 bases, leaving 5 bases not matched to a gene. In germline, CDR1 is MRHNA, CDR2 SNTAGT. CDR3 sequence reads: CASSDSTGGQYEQYF. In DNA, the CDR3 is TGTGCCAGCAGTGACTCGACGGGGGGGCAATACGAGCAGTACTTC.

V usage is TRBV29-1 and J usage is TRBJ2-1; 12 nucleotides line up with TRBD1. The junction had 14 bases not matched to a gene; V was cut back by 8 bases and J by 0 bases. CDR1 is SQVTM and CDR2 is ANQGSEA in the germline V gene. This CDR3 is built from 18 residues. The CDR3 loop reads CSTTGTGGLSSSYNEQFF. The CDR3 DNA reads TGCAGCACCACCGGGACAGGGGGCCTCTCGAGCTCCTACAATGAGCAGTTCTTC.

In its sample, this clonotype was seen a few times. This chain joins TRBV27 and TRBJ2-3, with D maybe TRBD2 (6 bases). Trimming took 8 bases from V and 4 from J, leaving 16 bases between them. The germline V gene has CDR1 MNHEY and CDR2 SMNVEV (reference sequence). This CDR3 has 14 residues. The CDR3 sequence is CASRNELAADTQYF. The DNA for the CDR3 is TGTGCCAGCCGCAACGAACTAGCAGCAGATACGCAGTATTTT.

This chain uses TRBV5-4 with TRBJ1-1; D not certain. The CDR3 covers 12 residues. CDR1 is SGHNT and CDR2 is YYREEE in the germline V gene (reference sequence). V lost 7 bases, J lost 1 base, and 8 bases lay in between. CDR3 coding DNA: TGTGCCAGCCATGGGCCGAACACTGAAGCTTTCTTT. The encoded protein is CASHGPNTEAFF.

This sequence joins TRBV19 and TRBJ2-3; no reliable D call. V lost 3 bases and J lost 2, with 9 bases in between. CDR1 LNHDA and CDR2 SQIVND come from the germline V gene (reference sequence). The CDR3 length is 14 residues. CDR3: CASSIGILTDTQYF. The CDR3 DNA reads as TGTGCCAGTAGTATTGGAATCCTCACAGATACGCAGTATTTT. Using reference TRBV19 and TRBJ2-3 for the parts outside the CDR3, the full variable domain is DGGITQSPKYLFRKEGQNVTLSCEQNLNHDAMYWYRQDPGQGLRLIYYSQIVNDFQKGDIAEGYSVSREKKESFPLTVTSAQKNPTAFYLCASSIGILTDTQYFGPGTRLTVL.

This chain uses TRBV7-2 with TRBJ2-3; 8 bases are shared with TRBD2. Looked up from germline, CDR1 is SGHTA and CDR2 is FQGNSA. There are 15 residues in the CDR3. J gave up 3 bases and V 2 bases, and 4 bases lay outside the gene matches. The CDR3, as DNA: TGTGCCAGCAGCTTATACGGGGGGGAGACAGATACGCAGTATTTT. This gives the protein CASSLYGGETDTQYF.

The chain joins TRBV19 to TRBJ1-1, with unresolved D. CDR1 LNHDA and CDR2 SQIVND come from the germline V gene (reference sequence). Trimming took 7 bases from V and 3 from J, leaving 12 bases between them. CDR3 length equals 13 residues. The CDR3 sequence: CASMWGGDTEAFF. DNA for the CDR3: TGTGCCAGTATGTGGGGAGGCGACACTGAAGCTTTCTTT.

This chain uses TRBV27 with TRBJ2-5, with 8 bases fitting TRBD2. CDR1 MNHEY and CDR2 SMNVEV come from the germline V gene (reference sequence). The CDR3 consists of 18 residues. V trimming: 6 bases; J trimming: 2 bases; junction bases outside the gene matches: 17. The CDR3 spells CASSQGVTSGYLQETQYF. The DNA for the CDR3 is TGTGCCAGCAGCCAAGGGGTAACTAGCGGATACCTACAAGAGACCCAGTACTTC.

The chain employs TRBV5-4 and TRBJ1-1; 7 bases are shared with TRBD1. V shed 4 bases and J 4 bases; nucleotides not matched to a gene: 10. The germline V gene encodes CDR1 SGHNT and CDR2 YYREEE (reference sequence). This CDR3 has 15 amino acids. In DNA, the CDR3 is TGTGCCAGCAGCCTCCGGACAGGCCCGGGCACTGAAGCTTTCTTT. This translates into CASSLRTGPGTEAFF.

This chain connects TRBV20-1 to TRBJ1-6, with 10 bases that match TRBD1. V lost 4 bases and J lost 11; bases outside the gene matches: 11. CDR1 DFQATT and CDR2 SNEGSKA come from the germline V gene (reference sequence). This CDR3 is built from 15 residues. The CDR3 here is CSANLGTGEMAPLHF. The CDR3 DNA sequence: TGCAGTGCTAACCTGGGGACAGGGGAGATGGCACCCCTCCACTTT.

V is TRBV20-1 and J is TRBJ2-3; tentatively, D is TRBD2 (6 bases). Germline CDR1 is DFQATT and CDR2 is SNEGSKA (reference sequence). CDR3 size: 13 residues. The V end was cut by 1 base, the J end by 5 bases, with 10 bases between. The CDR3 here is CSARVGTRDTQYF. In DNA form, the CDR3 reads TGCAGTGCTAGAGTTGGGACTCGAGATACGCAGTATTTT.

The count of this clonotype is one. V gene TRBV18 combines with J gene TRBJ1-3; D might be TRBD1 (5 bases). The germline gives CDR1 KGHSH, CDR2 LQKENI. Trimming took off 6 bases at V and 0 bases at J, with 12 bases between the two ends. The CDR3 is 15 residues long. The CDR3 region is CASSQGVNSGNTIYF. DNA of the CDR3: TGTGCCAGCTCTCAAGGGGTAAACTCTGGAAACACCATATATTTT.

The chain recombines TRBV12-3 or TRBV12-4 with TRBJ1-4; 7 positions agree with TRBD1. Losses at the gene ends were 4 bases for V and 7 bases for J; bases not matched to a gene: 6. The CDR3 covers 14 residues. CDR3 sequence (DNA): TGTGCCAGCAGTTGGGAGGGGGCGGGTGAAAAACTGTTTTTT. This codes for CASSWEGAGEKLFF.

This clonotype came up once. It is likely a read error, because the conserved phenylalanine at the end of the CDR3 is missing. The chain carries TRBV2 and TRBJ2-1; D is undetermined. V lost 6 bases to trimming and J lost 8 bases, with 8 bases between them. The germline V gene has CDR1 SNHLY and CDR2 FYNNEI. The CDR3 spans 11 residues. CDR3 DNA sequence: TGTGCCAGCAGGGCACGGGATGAGCAGTTCTTG. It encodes CASRARDEQFL.